Listed below are T cell receptor beta chains from one sample, sequenced in a study of blood T cells in healthy people across ages. Via MiXCR, TCRdb re-called the 5' RACE reads, giving one row per CDR3 protein. The repertoire holds about 940,000 distinct CDR3 sequences, with roughly 52% as singletons. Source material: blood. These receptors all come from a man younger than 45 in good health. Both conserved end residues are part of each CDR3. The D gene is left open where the match is weak. For some rows the clone size is stated as once, few or many, or as a class when expanded; others skip it.

d_gene: TRBD1
abundance: NA
j_gene: TRBJ2-5
v_gene: TRBV5-1
CDR3aa: CASSLEGTGKETQYF
CDR3nt: TGCGCCAGCAGCTTGGAAGGGACAGGCAAAGAGACCCAGTACTTC

d_gene: TRBD1
abundance: few
j_gene: TRBJ1-2
v_gene: TRBV7-6
CDR3aa: CASSLEAGQAYGYTF
CDR3nt: TGTGCCAGCAGCTTAGAAGCCGGACAGGCCTATGGCTACACCTTC

d_gene: NA
abundance: few
j_gene: TRBJ2-3
v_gene: TRBV11-2
CDR3aa: CASSLGGYGTDTQYF
CDR3nt: TGTGCCAGCAGCTTAGGGGGATACGGCACAGATACGCAGTATTTT

d_gene: NA
abundance: NA
j_gene: TRBJ2-5
v_gene: TRBV7-9
CDR3aa: CASSLVSGKEQYF
CDR3nt: TGTGCCAGCAGCTTAGTTTCAGGGAAGGAGCAGTACTTC

d_gene: NA
abundance: NA
j_gene: TRBJ1-2
v_gene: TRBV6-6
CDR3aa: CATTGAYGYTF
CDR3nt: TGTGCCACCACGGGGGCCTATGGCTACACCTTC

d_gene: TRBD1
abundance: NA
j_gene: TRBJ2-5
v_gene: TRBV2
CDR3aa: CASSDGQGARRETQYF
CDR3nt: TGTGCCAGCAGCGACGGACAGGGGGCTCGGCGAGAGACCCAGTACTTC

d_gene: NA
abundance: NA
j_gene: TRBJ2-5
v_gene: TRBV9
CDR3aa: CASSVVGRGETQYF
CDR3nt: TGTGCCAGCAGCGTAGTTGGCAGGGGAGAGACCCAGTACTTC

d_gene: NA
abundance: NA
j_gene: TRBJ2-5
v_gene: TRBV6-2/TRBV6-3
CDR3aa: CASSDPDYEETQYF
CDR3nt: TGTGCCAGCAGTGACCCAGATTATGAAGAGACCCAGTACTTC

d_gene: TRBD1
abundance: NA
j_gene: TRBJ2-2
v_gene: TRBV20-1
CDR3aa: CSARVDRGTNTGELFF
CDR3nt: TGCAGTGCTAGAGTAGACAGGGGGACGAACACCGGGGAGCTGTTTTTT

d_gene: NA
abundance: few
j_gene: TRBJ2-5
v_gene: TRBV6-2/TRBV6-3
CDR3aa: CASSRRGTQYF
CDR3nt: TGTGCCAGCAGTAGGAGAGGGACCCAGTACTTC

d_gene: NA
abundance: NA
j_gene: TRBJ2-3
v_gene: TRBV28
CDR3aa: CASSLASFDSSTDTQYF
CDR3nt: TGTGCCAGCAGTTTGGCTAGTTTTGATAGTTCGACAGATACGCAGTATTTT

d_gene: NA
abundance: few
j_gene: TRBJ2-6
v_gene: TRBV11-2
CDR3aa: CASRAKLTGRSGANVLTF
CDR3nt: TGTGCCAGCAGGGCTAAATTAACAGGGCGCTCTGGGGCCAACGTCCTGACTTTC

d_gene: NA
abundance: NA
j_gene: TRBJ1-1
v_gene: TRBV9
CDR3aa: CTSSAGGGAGGTEAFF
CDR3nt: TGTACCAGCAGCGCCGGCGGGGGGGCTGGGGGCACTGAAGCTTTCTTT

d_gene: NA
abundance: NA
j_gene: TRBJ1-1
v_gene: TRBV7-9
CDR3aa: CASSWSPDTEAFF
CDR3nt: TGTGCCAGCAGCTGGAGTCCAGACACTGAAGCTTTCTTT

d_gene: NA
abundance: NA
j_gene: TRBJ2-1
v_gene: TRBV6-2/TRBV6-3
CDR3aa: CASSPYFLNNEQFF
CDR3nt: TGTGCCAGCAGCCCTTACTTCCTTAACAATGAGCAGTTCTTC

d_gene: NA
abundance: NA
j_gene: TRBJ2-7
v_gene: TRBV7-2
CDR3aa: CASSFEIGEQYF
CDR3nt: TGTGCCAGCAGCTTCGAAATCGGCGAGCAGTACTTC

d_gene: TRBD1
abundance: few
j_gene: TRBJ1-4
v_gene: TRBV7-2
CDR3aa: CASSSYRGRNEKLFF
CDR3nt: TGTGCCAGCAGTTCTTACAGGGGGCGTAATGAAAAACTGTTTTTT

d_gene: TRBD1
abundance: NA
j_gene: TRBJ2-1
v_gene: TRBV18
CDR3aa: CASLIGTGAYNEQFF
CDR3nt: TGTGCCAGCTTAATCGGGACAGGGGCTTACAATGAGCAGTTCTTC

d_gene: TRBD2
abundance: NA
j_gene: TRBJ2-3
v_gene: TRBV3-1
CDR3aa: CASSHSGGAIDTQYF
CDR3nt: TGTGCCAGCAGCCACAGCGGGGGGGCCATAGATACGCAGTATTTT

d_gene: TRBD1
abundance: NA
j_gene: TRBJ2-3
v_gene: TRBV24-1
CDR3aa: CATSDLRGGLLRADTQYF
CDR3nt: TGTGCCACCAGTGATTTGAGAGGGGGCCTCCTTCGCGCAGATACGCAGTATTTT

d_gene: NA
abundance: once
j_gene: TRBJ2-5
v_gene: TRBV6-1
CDR3aa: CASSEWGGKVQETQYF
CDR3nt: TGTGCCAGCAGTGAATGGGGTGGGAAGGTACAAGAGACCCAGTACTTC

d_gene: NA
abundance: few
j_gene: TRBJ2-1
v_gene: TRBV12-3/TRBV12-4
CDR3aa: CASSLVVNNEQFF
CDR3nt: TGTGCCAGCAGTTTAGTTGTGAACAATGAGCAGTTCTTC

d_gene: NA
abundance: NA
j_gene: TRBJ2-1
v_gene: TRBV5-1
CDR3aa: CASSLQSNPNNEQFF
CDR3nt: TGCGCCAGCAGCTTGCAATCCAACCCTAACAATGAGCAGTTCTTC

d_gene: NA
abundance: few
j_gene: TRBJ2-7
v_gene: TRBV7-2
CDR3aa: CASSLVAGNEQYF
CDR3nt: TGTGCCAGCAGCTTAGTCGCAGGGAACGAGCAGTACTTC

d_gene: TRBD2
abundance: NA
j_gene: TRBJ2-5
v_gene: TRBV7-7
CDR3aa: CASSSLAGGYQETQYF
CDR3nt: TGTGCTAGCAGCTCCTTAGCGGGGGGCTACCAAGAGACCCAGTACTTC

d_gene: NA
abundance: few
j_gene: TRBJ1-5
v_gene: TRBV4-1
CDR3aa: CASSQEPVSNQPQHF
CDR3nt: TGCGCCAGCAGCCAAGAGCCAGTAAGCAATCAGCCCCAGCATTTT

d_gene: NA
abundance: NA
j_gene: TRBJ1-1
v_gene: TRBV30
CDR3aa: CAWSLGGTEAFF
CDR3nt: TGTGCCTGGAGTCTGGGGGGGACTGAAGCTTTCTTT

d_gene: NA
abundance: NA
j_gene: TRBJ2-7
v_gene: TRBV2
CDR3aa: CASSVTALEQYF
CDR3nt: TGTGCCAGCAGCGTGACCGCTCTCGAGCAGTACTTC